The 29 T cell receptor beta chains reported below all come from one sample, sequenced in a study of patients and donors after allogeneic stem cell transplantation. TCRdb independently ran MiXCR on the RT-PCR reads; one entry per CDR3 protein. The data contain over 10,000 distinct CDR3 sequences, less than 25% of them seen just once; the ten biggest clones take up about 54%. The sample was blood, either unsorted or a sorted T cell fraction (not recorded which). The source is a human donor who was either an allogeneic HSCT recipient or a stem cell or donor lymphocyte infusion donor (not recorded which). It is not recorded whose cells these are; they may come from a transplant donor.

This chain links TRBV5-1 with TRBJ2-2; the match to TRBD1 covers 9 bases. The CDR3 extends over 15 amino acids. Germline-derived CDR1 and CDR2 are SGHRS and YFSETQ. The ends lost 4 bases at V and 7 bases at J; junction bases unmatched: 8. The CDR3 region is CASSPWTGANGELFF. The DNA of the CDR3 is TGCGCCAGCAGCCCTTGGACAGGGGCGAACGGGGAGCTGTTTTTT.

The chain combines TRBV5-6 with TRBJ2-4; D is undetermined. Germline assignment: CDR1 SGHDT and CDR2 YYEEEE. The CDR3 covers 13 residues. V dropped 0 bases and J dropped 7 bases, with 8 bases sitting between them. The DNA of the CDR3 is TGTGCCAGCAGCTTGGTTCAGTTCAACATTCAGTACTTC. Amino acids: CASSLVQFNIQYF.

The genes are TRBV30 and TRBJ2-7, with 7 positions matching TRBD1. Unmatched junction bases numbered 6, after V lost 5 bases and J lost 5 bases. This CDR3 has 12 residues. CDR1 is GTSNPN and CDR2 is SVGIG in the germline V gene (reference sequence). CDR3 loop: CAWETGFNEQYF. The CDR3 DNA is TGTGCCTGGGAGACAGGGTTTAACGAGCAGTACTTC.

This clonotype turned up a few times. The chain is built from TRBV28 and TRBJ1-5; 10 bases line up with TRBD1. CDR1 is MDHEN, CDR2 SYDVKM, per germline. The CDR3 extends over 16 amino acids. V was pared by 5 bases and J by 6 bases, with 10 bases of the junction left unmatched. The CDR3 sequence is CASSDRDRGRFQPQHF. CDR3 DNA sequence: TGTGCCAGCAGTGATAGGGACAGGGGACGATTTCAGCCCCAGCATTTT.

The V call is TRBV18, the J call TRBJ1-1, with D perhaps TRBD1 (5 bases). V gave up 3 bases and J gave up 6 bases, with 14 bases separating them. CDR3 length: 14 amino acids. Germline V lookup: CDR1 KGHSH, CDR2 LQKENI. DNA for the CDR3: TGTGCCAGCTCACCCAGCTTCCGGGGGGCTGAAGCTTTCTTT. This sequence encodes CASSPSFRGAEAFF.

This clonotype was counted many times. CDR3 nucleotides: TGTGCCACGGGGACACAGATCAACACTGAAGCTTTCTTT. Translated, it gives CATGTQINTEAFF. The rearrangement uses TRBV10-3 and TRBJ1-1, with a possible D match to TRBD1 (6 bases). The germline V gene encodes CDR1 ENHRY and CDR2 SYGVKD. The ends were cut back, 10 bases at V and 2 bases at J, with 14 bases in the middle. This CDR3 has 13 residues.

V gene TRBV12-3 or TRBV12-4 combines with J gene TRBJ1-1; D not resolved. Between the trimmed V and J ends, which lost 2 bases and 8 bases, there was a span of 12 bases. This CDR3 spans 13 amino acids. CDR3 coding DNA: TGTGCCAGCAGTTTAACCGGAACCCCGGAAGCTTTCTTT. This translates into CASSLTGTPEAFF.

This sequence joins TRBV18 and TRBJ2-3, with a weak D call TRBD1 (5 bases). This CDR3 is built from 14 residues. Germline loops: CDR1 KGHSH, CDR2 LQKENI. The ends were cut back, 3 bases at V and 6 bases at J, with 13 bases in the middle. CDR3 amino acids: CASSPLPTADTQYF. The CDR3 DNA is TGTGCCAGCTCACCTCTTCCGACAGCGGATACGCAGTATTTT.

The rearrangement uses TRBV12-3 or TRBV12-4 and TRBJ1-1, with D tentatively TRBD1 (5 bases). Trimming pared 2 bases from V and 4 bases from J, leaving 11 bases between. CDR3 size: 14 residues. The chain's CDR3 is CASSLRQGSTEAFF. The CDR3 DNA reads TGTGCCAGCAGTTTACGGCAGGGTAGCACTGAAGCTTTCTTT.

The chain recombines TRBV29-1 with TRBJ1-2; D call uncertain. CDR1 is SQVTM, CDR2 ANQGSEA, per germline. The CDR3 loop spans 13 amino acids. V was cut by 2 bases and J by 2 bases, with 9 bases left in between. This CDR3 is CSVEIRRNYGYTF. CDR3 nucleotides: TGCAGCGTTGAAATAAGGAGAAACTATGGCTACACCTTC.

The CDR3 nucleotides are TGTGCCAGCAGCGCCGGGACAGACAATCAGCCCCAGCATTTT. It specifies CASSAGTDNQPQHF. The chain recombines TRBV3-1 with TRBJ1-5; TRBD1 matches at 7 bases. CDR1 LGHDT and CDR2 YNNKEL come from the germline V gene (reference sequence). This CDR3 contains 14 residues. V gave up 5 bases and J gave up 3 bases; unmatched junction bases: 4. Full variable domain (rest looked up from reference TRBV3-1 and TRBJ1-5): DTAVSQTPKYLVTQMGNDKSIKCEQNLGHDTMYWYKQDSKKFLKIMFSYNNKELIINETVPNRFSPKSPDKAHLNLHINSLELGDSAVYFCASSAGTDNQPQHFGDGTRLSIL.

There are a few counts of this clonotype. This CDR3 reads CASSQDLSDTSEQYF. The CDR3 DNA follows: TGCGCCAGCAGCCAAGATTTGAGTGACACAAGCGAGCAGTACTTC. The gene calls are TRBV4-3 and TRBJ2-7; D gene unclear. Germline loops: CDR1 LGHNA, CDR2 YSLEER. The V gene lost 0 bases and the J gene lost 6 bases, with 15 bases spanning the gap. The CDR3 extends over 15 amino acids.

The chain combines TRBV7-2 with TRBJ2-3; 7 bases fit TRBD2. V gave up 1 base and J gave up 3 bases; unmatched junction bases: 4. The CDR3 length is 15 residues. CDR1 SGHTA and CDR2 FQGNSA come from the germline V gene. Here the CDR3 DNA reads TGTGCCAGCAGCTTAGGCGGGAGACAGACAGATACGCAGTATTTT. Translated, it gives CASSLGGRQTDTQYF.

J is TRBJ2-1 and V is TRBV3-1, with 9 bases matching TRBD2. With 6 bases clipped from V and 9 bases from J, the junction kept 12 bases outside the gene matches. The V gene's germline CDR1 is LGHDT and CDR2 YNNKEL (reference sequence). The CDR3 totals 15 residues. The CDR3 here is CASRKSGRTLGEQFF. In DNA form, the CDR3 reads TGTGCCAGCAGAAAGAGCGGGAGGACCTTAGGTGAGCAGTTCTTC.

Relative to its sample, this clonotype is medium-sized. The genes are TRBV12-3 or TRBV12-4 and TRBJ1-1; D ambiguous. Trimming stripped 1 base from V and 1 base from J, with 4 bases between. The CDR3 covers 13 residues. CDR3 sequence reads: CASSLGENTEAFF. CDR3 DNA: TGTGCCAGCAGTTTAGGAGAGAACACTGAAGCTTTCTTT.

The chain is built from TRBV4-3 and TRBJ1-1; D is ambiguous. Germline loops: CDR1 LGHNA, CDR2 YSLEER. Trimming cost V 0 bases and J 5 bases, with 7 bases left between them. The CDR3 loop spans 13 amino acids. CDR3 residues: CASSQEGWTEAFF. The CDR3 DNA sequence: TGCGCCAGCAGCCAAGAGGGGTGGACTGAAGCTTTCTTT.

The rearrangement uses TRBV6-2 or TRBV6-3 and TRBJ1-5; D not resolved. This CDR3 region has 14 residues. CDR1 is MNHEY, CDR2 SVGEGT, per germline. V was shortened by 7 bases and J by 6 bases, with 16 bases between the two germline ends. The DNA of the CDR3 is TGTGCCAGCAATCACGGGAGGGCGGCTCAGCCCCAGCATTTT. Translated: CASNHGRAAQPQHF.

This sequence joins TRBV4-3 and TRBJ2-1; no definite D call. This CDR3 region has 13 residues. The V gene lost 5 bases and the J gene lost 2 bases, with 7 bases spanning the gap. The germline CDR1 and CDR2 sequences are LGHNA and YSLEER. DNA for the CDR3: TGCGCCAGCAGCGAAAACCCCTACAATGAGCAGTTCTTC. It specifies CASSENPYNEQFF.

The chain links TRBV18 to TRBJ1-5; no reliable D call. The CDR3 is made up of 14 amino acids. Germline V gene data show CDR1 as KGHSH and CDR2 as LQKENI. The germline V and J ends were trimmed by 2 bases and 4 bases, with 9 bases remaining between them. The CDR3 DNA reads TGTGCCAGCTCACCAGAGGCGGGAAATCAGCCCCAGCATTTT. Amino acids: CASSPEAGNQPQHF.

This clonotype was counted between two and nine times. The V and J genes are TRBV27 and TRBJ2-1, with 7 bases matching TRBD2. This CDR3 comprises 16 residues. The trim removed 6 bases at V and 2 bases at J, leaving 10 bases unmatched. Looked up from germline, CDR1 is MNHEY and CDR2 is SMNVEV (reference sequence). The CDR3 spells CASRGGEWSPYNEQFF. CDR3 bases: TGTGCCAGCAGGGGGGGGGAGTGGTCTCCCTACAATGAGCAGTTCTTC.

This clonotype has more than one count but fewer than ten. This chain uses TRBV7-9 with TRBJ1-3; D perhaps matches TRBD1 (5 bases). The germline CDR1 and CDR2 sequences are SEHNR and FQNEAQ (reference sequence). Trimming removed 7 bases at V and 0 bases at J, with 7 bases between. The CDR3 loop spans 13 amino acids. CDR3 loop: CASNRPSGNTIYF. CDR3 DNA sequence: TGTGCCAGCAACAGGCCCTCTGGAAACACCATATATTTT. The whole variable domain, filled in from reference TRBV7-9 and TRBJ1-3, reads DTGVSQNPRHKITKRGQNVTFRCDPISEHNRLYWYRQTLGQGPEFLTYFQNEAQLEKSRLLSDRFSAERPKGSFSTLEIQRTEQGDSAMYLCASNRPSGNTIYFGEGSWLTVV.

The rearrangement links TRBV28 to TRBJ2-7; 8 nucleotides match TRBD1. Germline-derived CDR1 and CDR2 are MDHEN and SYDVKM. The junction had 5 bases not matched to a gene; V was cut back by 5 bases and J by 2 bases. This CDR3 has 14 residues. CDR3 bases: TGTGCCAGCAGTAGTCAGGGGGCAACCTACGAGCAGTACTTC. Translated: CASSSQGATYEQYF. Combining the CDR3 with reference TRBV28 and TRBJ2-7 gives the whole variable domain DVKVTQSSRYLVKRTGEKVFLECVQDMDHENMFWYRQDPGLGLRLIYFSYDVKMKEKGDIPEGYSVSREKKERFSLILESASTNQTSMYLCASSSQGATYEQYFGPGTRLTVT.

The rearrangement joins TRBV12-3 or TRBV12-4 to TRBJ2-1; the match to TRBD2 covers 7 bases. This CDR3 has 14 residues. Losses at the gene ends were 8 bases for V and 5 bases for J; bases not matched to a gene: 9. Written as DNA, the CDR3 is TGTGCCAGCTCGAGGGCGGGGAGGGACAATGAGCAGTTCTTC. Protein product: CASSRAGRDNEQFF.

This clonotype was seen ten or more times. This chain uses TRBV27 with TRBJ1-2; 9 bases are shared with TRBD1. The V and J ends lost 3 bases and 8 bases, in that order; junction bases with no gene match: 7. The CDR3 contains 14 residues. Germline V gives CDR1 MNHEY, CDR2 SMNVEV (reference sequence). DNA of the CDR3: TGTGCCAGCAGTTTCCACGGACAGGGGTACGGCTACACCTTC. Its protein is CASSFHGQGYGYTF.

In nucleotides, the CDR3 is TGTGCCAGCAGCTTAGCGCAAGAGGGCCCCCTCCACTTT. Translating gives CASSLAQEGPLHF. The J gene is TRBJ1-6, the V gene TRBV7-6, with D hard to call. CDR3 size: 13 residues. V was pared by 0 bases and J by 13 bases, with 10 bases between. CDR1 is SGHVS and CDR2 is FNYEAQ in the germline V gene.

This clonotype came up many times. The genes are TRBV10-3 and TRBJ2-6; D gene ambiguous. Trimming stripped 0 bases from V and 0 bases from J, with 12 bases between. Germline V gene lookup returns CDR1 ENHRY and CDR2 SYGVKD. The CDR3 is 18 residues long. In DNA, the CDR3 is TGTGCCATCAGTGAGTCGAGTTTTCGGCCCTCTGGGGCCAACGTCCTGACTTTC. It translates to CAISESSFRPSGANVLTF.

This clonotype is labeled medium-sized. The CDR3 region has the DNA TGTGCCAGCTCACCGACAGGAAATCAGCCCCAGCATTTT. Its translation is CASSPTGNQPQHF. This chain uses TRBV18 with TRBJ1-5, with a possible D match to TRBD1 (6 bases). The CDR3 has 13 amino acids. CDR1 KGHSH and CDR2 LQKENI come from the germline V gene. V was shortened by 3 bases and J by 4 bases, with 7 bases between the two germline ends.

This clonotype was counted only a few times. V gene TRBV5-1 combines with J gene TRBJ2-7; D is possibly TRBD1 or TRBD2 (5 bases each). The CDR3 runs 14 residues. V lost 0 bases and J 6 bases, leaving 13 bases between the germline ends. CDR1 and CDR2 (germline): SGHRS, YFSETQ. CDR3: CASSLGGPSGEQYF. For the CDR3, the DNA is TGCGCCAGCAGCTTGGGGGGACCATCTGGCGAGCAGTACTTC.

This clonotype was counted at least ten times. V gene TRBV4-3 combines with J gene TRBJ1-1; D remains ambiguous. Germline loops: CDR1 LGHNA, CDR2 YSLEER. Between the trimmed V and J ends, which lost 2 bases and 0 bases, there was a span of 10 bases. The CDR3 sequence is 15 residues long. Here the CDR3 reads CASSQSPGLNTEAFF. CDR3 DNA sequence: TGCGCCAGCAGCCAATCGCCCGGGCTGAACACTGAAGCTTTCTTT.